This TCR beta chain was observed in a study of T cell repertoires in cytomegalovirus infection (dated by TCRdb to between 2019 and 2020). For the study in its entirety: Donor HLA type was relevant to the analysis, because carriage of CMV infection together with the matching HLA type was indicated by public TCR beta signatures. The investigation overall reported the following: In the ex vivo response, HLA-C-restricted CMV-specific TCR beta clonotypes were dominant, and in two of eight donors the single most frequent clonotype came from this HLA-C-restricted group. Cumulative frequency of public TCR beta family members discriminated carriers of CMV infection plus the relevant HLA type in this cohort and an independent roughly 330-donor cohort.

From the cysteine up to the phenylalanine, the CDR3 has a length of 18 residues. Only the CDR3 DNA is retained, 54 bases long and in frame from the first base. V has 2 bases trimmed and J has 5 bases trimmed; junction bases matching no gene number 15. The germline V gene encodes CDR1 SGHTA and CDR2 FQGTGA. This clonotype was found many times. Its antigen is still unknown. Per-base quality was not reported, and no clone a single base away is much larger than it. These reads were obtained on an Illumina HiSeq 1500. Using fastp trimming at Q25 and MiXCR clonotype assembly, TCRdb reanalyzed the public sequencing data and kept in-frame beta chains. A single entry per CDR3 protein holds the most common genes and DNA from its merged rows. The sample data list 200,000 to 300,000 distinct CDR3 sequences, and roughly 13% of these were observed just once. The ten largest make up 8.8% of the sample.

This receptor was identified in a human donor in good health (CMV status not recorded). Some clones in this sample may be carry-over from other donors' samples. The chain couples TRBV7-3 to TRBJ2-5, and TRBD2 matches 9 of the central bases. Material: PBMCs. The nucleotides are TGTGCCAGCAGCTTATTGCCTCCTAGCGGGGCCCCCCGGGAGACCCAGTACTTC. Translation gives CASSLLPPSGAPRETQYF.